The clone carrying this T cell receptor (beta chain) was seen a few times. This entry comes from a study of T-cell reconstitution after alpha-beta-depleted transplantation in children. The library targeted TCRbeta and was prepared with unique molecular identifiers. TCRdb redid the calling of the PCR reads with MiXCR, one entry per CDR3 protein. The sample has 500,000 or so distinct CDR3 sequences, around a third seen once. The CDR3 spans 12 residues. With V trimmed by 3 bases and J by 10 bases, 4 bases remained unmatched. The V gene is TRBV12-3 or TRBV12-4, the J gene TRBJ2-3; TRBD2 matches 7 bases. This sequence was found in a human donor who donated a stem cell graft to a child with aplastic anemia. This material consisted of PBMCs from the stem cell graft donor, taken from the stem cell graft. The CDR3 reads CASSFGLEPQYF. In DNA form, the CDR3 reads TGTGCCAGCAGTTTTGGACTAGAACCGCAGTATTTT.